Presented here are 31 T cell receptor beta chains from one specimen sequenced in a study of blood T cell repertoires in COVID-19. TCRdb's copy holds only in-frame clones and misses some; the assay was immunoSEQ multiplex PCR. Of some 260,000 clones listed, approximately 88% are singletons. Material for sequencing was peripheral blood. These receptors all stem from a woman aged 65 to 85 with COVID-19, enrolled during active disease.

This chain links TRBV4-1 with TRBJ1-2, with D perhaps matching TRBD1 (5 bases). The CDR3 contains 14 residues. Between the trimmed V and J ends, which lost 1 base and 4 bases, there was a span of 10 bases. Germline CDR1 MGHRA, CDR2 YSYEKL. The DNA for the CDR3 is TGCGCCAGCAGCCAAGGGCTCGACAGCTATGGCTACACCTTC. It yields the protein CASSQGLDSYGYTF.

The chain is built from TRBV30 and TRBJ2-7, with 9 bases fitting TRBD2. The CDR3 length is 13 residues. The germline V gene has CDR1 GTSNPN and CDR2 SVGIG (reference sequence). The J segment lost 4 bases and the V segment lost 4 bases, leaving 5 bases of the junction unmatched. The CDR3 region has the DNA TGTGCCTGGACCAATAGCGGGAGTTACGAGCAGTACTTC. Encoded protein: CAWTNSGSYEQYF.

V is TRBV11-2 and J is TRBJ2-1; the D gene is possibly TRBD2 (5 bases). Germline V gives CDR1 SGHAT, CDR2 FQNNGV. CDR3 size: 14 residues. Trimming shortened V by 1 base and J by 8 bases, and 12 bases separated the two germline ends. The CDR3 DNA sequence: TGTGCCAGCAGCTTAGCGAGGGTTCGGGATGAGCAGTTCTTC. Protein: CASSLARVRDEQFF.

This chain links TRBV10-3 with TRBJ1-5; D is unresolved. V was pared by 5 bases and J by 4 bases, with 12 bases between. Germline V gene lookup returns CDR1 ENHRY and CDR2 SYGVKD. The CDR3 totals 14 residues. CDR3 sequence reads: CAISPGGSNQPQHF. The CDR3 DNA is TGTGCCATCAGTCCCGGCGGAAGTAATCAGCCCCAGCATTTT.

The chain joins TRBV18 to TRBJ1-1; a weak D match, TRBD1 (6 bases). Germline V CDR1 and CDR2: KGHSH, LQKENI. Trimming took 2 bases from V and 3 from J, leaving 10 bases between them. This CDR3 is built from 14 residues. The CDR3 protein is CASSPENRDTEAFF. The CDR3 DNA reads as TGTGCCAGCTCACCAGAAAACAGGGACACTGAAGCTTTCTTT.

The rearrangement links TRBV30 to TRBJ1-4; D may be TRBD1 (6 bases). The CDR3 runs 13 residues. The V gene's germline CDR1 is GTSNPN and CDR2 SVGIG (reference sequence). V lost 5 bases, J lost 8 bases, and 15 bases lay in between. The CDR3 region has the DNA TGTGCCTGGGCTACAGGGTTCGAGGAAAAACTGTTTTTT. Amino acid sequence: CAWATGFEEKLFF.

The V and J genes are TRBV6-5 and TRBJ1-1; D unresolved. Germline CDR1 is MNHEY and CDR2 is SVGAGI. The CDR3 is made up of 13 amino acids. V was shortened by 4 bases and J by 4 bases, with 10 bases between the two germline ends. The CDR3 is CASSSPSGTEAFF. CDR3 bases: TGTGCCAGCAGTTCCCCCAGTGGCACTGAAGCTTTCTTT.

V usage is TRBV18 and J usage is TRBJ2-7, with a weak D call TRBD1 (5 bases). Per germline, CDR1 KGHSH and CDR2 LQKENI. This CDR3 region has 15 residues. Trimming removed 0 bases at V and 2 bases at J, with 11 bases between. In DNA form, the CDR3 reads TGTGCCAGCTCACCACCGGCGACAGAGACCTACGAGCAGTACTTC. This sequence encodes CASSPPATETYEQYF.

The chain employs TRBV30 and TRBJ2-2, with TRBD2 as a possible D gene (5 bases). This CDR3 contains 15 residues. The germline V gene has CDR1 GTSNPN and CDR2 SVGIG (reference sequence). The ends were cut back, 3 bases at V and 1 base at J, with 12 bases in the middle. The CDR3 protein is CAWSGPGGNTGELFF. DNA for the CDR3: TGTGCCTGGAGCGGACCCGGAGGGAACACCGGGGAGCTGTTTTTT.

The chain is built from TRBV6-5 and TRBJ2-3, with D tentatively TRBD2 (5 bases). Trimming took off 6 bases at V and 5 bases at J, with 12 bases between the two ends. The germline V gene has CDR1 MNHEY and CDR2 SVGAGI. This CDR3 has 13 residues. CDR3 protein: CASREVVVDTQYF. The CDR3 DNA reads as TGTGCCAGCAGGGAGGTCGTTGTAGATACGCAGTATTTT.

This clone was seen just once. The chain recombines TRBV29-1 with TRBJ2-1; 7 nucleotides match TRBD1. From germline, CDR1 is SQVTM and CDR2 ANQGSEA. The CDR3 contains 14 residues. V trimming: 6 bases; J trimming: 6 bases; junction bases outside the gene matches: 11. CDR3 amino acids: CSVIATGKGNEQFF. The CDR3 DNA is TGCAGCGTGATAGCGACAGGGAAGGGCAATGAGCAGTTCTTC.

The chain carries TRBV7-3 and TRBJ2-1; 7 positions match TRBD2. Germline CDR1 reads SGHTA; CDR2 reads FQGTGA. V shed 4 bases and J 6 bases; nucleotides not matched to a gene: 12. The CDR3 length is 16 residues. As DNA, the CDR3 is TGTGCCAGCAGCTCCGTCCCGGGACTAAGTCGCAATGAGCAGTTCTTC. It translates to CASSSVPGLSRNEQFF.

This clone was counted only a few times. CDR3 sequence (DNA): TGTGCCAGTAGTATTAGGGGACAGCAATACGAGCAGTACTTC. This translates into CASSIRGQQYEQYF. The chain recombines TRBV19 with TRBJ2-7; 7 bases agree with TRBD1. The CDR3 totals 14 residues. V gave up 3 bases and J gave up 4 bases; unmatched junction bases: 6. CDR1 LNHDA and CDR2 SQIVND come from the germline V gene (reference sequence). Based on the CDR3 plus reference TRBV19 and TRBJ2-7, the full variable domain is DGGITQSPKYLFRKEGQNVTLSCEQNLNHDAMYWYRQDPGQGLRLIYYSQIVNDFQKGDIAEGYSVSREKKESFPLTVTSAQKNPTAFYLCASSIRGQQYEQYFGPGTRLTVT.

This clone has just a few counts. The V gene is TRBV28, the J gene TRBJ1-5; 10 positions agree with TRBD1. With V trimmed by 5 bases and J by 5 bases, 6 bases remained unmatched. This CDR3 contains 15 residues. Looked up from germline, CDR1 is MDHEN and CDR2 is SYDVKM. The CDR3 spells CASSERDRGYQPQHF. The CDR3, as DNA: TGTGCCAGCAGTGAAAGGGACAGGGGATATCAGCCCCAGCATTTT.

This clone was seen at least ten times. The V gene is TRBV28, the J gene TRBJ2-7; 7 positions agree with TRBD2. Germline V lookup: CDR1 MDHEN, CDR2 SYDVKM. The CDR3 totals 16 residues. J was trimmed by 1 base and V by 6 bases; bases with no gene match: 12. CDR3 sequence: CASRRIPGLKSYEQYF. Written as DNA, the CDR3 is TGTGCCAGCAGACGTATTCCGGGACTAAAATCCTACGAGCAGTACTTC.

J is TRBJ1-4 and V is TRBV28; D is possibly TRBD1 (5 bases). Germline V gives CDR1 MDHEN, CDR2 SYDVKM. This CDR3 is built from 14 residues. V lost 5 bases, J lost 10 bases, and 17 bases lay in between. CDR3 sequence reads: CASSLLTGGGKLFF. The CDR3 DNA reads TGTGCCAGCAGTCTACTCACGGGGGGTGGAAAACTGTTTTTT.

The chain uses TRBV7-3 and TRBJ2-1; 12 bases fit TRBD2. CDR1 and CDR2 from the germline V gene are SGHTA and FQGTGA. CDR3 length equals 15 residues. Trimming removed 5 bases from V and 6 bases from J; junction bases left unmatched: 5. The CDR3 DNA reads as TGTGCCAGCAGCATGGCTAGCGGGAGGGTCAATGAGCAGTTCTTC. This encodes CASSMASGRVNEQFF. Full variable domain (outside the CDR3, taken from reference TRBV7-3 and TRBJ2-1): GAGVSQTPSNKVTEKGKYVELRCDPISGHTALYWYRQSLGQGPEFLIYFQGTGAADDSGLPNDRFFAVRPEGSVSTLKIQRTERGDSAVYLCASSMASGRVNEQFFGPGTRLTVL.

The rearrangement uses TRBV10-3 and TRBJ1-1; D remains unclear. The V end lost 4 bases, the J end lost 2 bases, and 14 bases lay between the germline ends. CDR1 is ENHRY and CDR2 is SYGVKD in the germline V gene. The CDR3 covers 15 residues. CDR3 sequence (DNA): TGTGCCATCAGTGGGGCTGCTGGTCTTAACACTGAAGCTTTCTTT. Amino acid sequence: CAISGAAGLNTEAFF.

The chain carries TRBV18 and TRBJ2-5; a weak D match, TRBD2 (5 bases). Germline CDR1 KGHSH, CDR2 LQKENI. V was trimmed by 2 bases and J by 5 bases, leaving 18 bases between them. CDR3 length: 16 amino acids. This CDR3 is CASSPTSRALAETQYF. The CDR3 nucleotides are TGTGCCAGCTCACCAACATCCCGGGCCCTAGCCGAGACCCAGTACTTC.

The chain combines TRBV30 with TRBJ1-2, with 11 positions matching TRBD1. This CDR3 comprises 16 residues. CDR1 and CDR2 (germline): GTSNPN, SVGIG (reference sequence). The V gene end was trimmed by 1 base and the J gene end by 4 bases; junction bases not matched to a gene: 8. The CDR3 nucleotides read TGTGCCTGGAGTGGGGACAGGGGGTTCCGGGCCTATGGCTACACCTTC. It is translated as CAWSGDRGFRAYGYTF.

V and J are TRBV9 and TRBJ1-4, with 9 nucleotides matching TRBD1. V shed 2 bases and J 7 bases; nucleotides not matched to a gene: 3. CDR1 is SGDLS and CDR2 is YYNGEE in the germline V gene. The CDR3 loop spans 14 amino acids. For the CDR3, the DNA is TGTGCCAGCAGCGTGGGACAGGGACGTGAAAAACTGTTTTTT. This encodes CASSVGQGREKLFF.

V is TRBV28 and J is TRBJ1-1; D remains ambiguous. V lost 5 bases to trimming and J lost 1 base, with 8 bases between them. Per germline, CDR1 MDHEN and CDR2 SYDVKM. CDR3 length: 13 amino acids. CDR3 sequence reads: CASSPTRNTEAFF. CDR3 nucleotide sequence: TGTGCCAGCAGTCCGACTAGGAACACTGAAGCTTTCTTT.

The CDR3 DNA is TGTGCCAGCAGCCAAGACCCGGGGACTACCACACGCACAGATACGCAGTATTTT. Its translation is CASSQDPGTTTRTDTQYF. This chain uses TRBV3-1 (or the pseudogene TRBV3-2) with TRBJ2-3; 7 bases match TRBD2. Germline V gene lookup returns CDR1 LGHDT and CDR2 YNNKEL (reference sequence). J lost 1 base, V lost 0 bases, and 10 bases had no gene match. CDR3 length equals 18 residues.

CDR3 region: CATSATGAQETQYF. CDR3 nucleotide sequence: TGTGCCACCAGTGCCACAGGAGCCCAAGAGACCCAGTACTTC. The genes are TRBV24-1 and TRBJ2-5; TRBD1 might be the D (5 bases). The CDR3 loop spans 14 amino acids. Germline V gene lookup returns CDR1 KGHDR and CDR2 SFDVKD. V was shortened by 5 bases and J by 1 base, with 10 bases between the two germline ends.

The rearrangement uses TRBV6-5 and TRBJ1-6; 11 positions match TRBD1. The CDR3 contains 15 residues. Trimming cost V 6 bases and J 8 bases; bases outside gene matches: 6. CDR1 and CDR2 (germline): MNHEY, SVGAGI. CDR3 sequence: CASRSGTGGYSPLHF. The CDR3 coding sequence is TGTGCCAGCAGGTCCGGGACAGGGGGTTATTCACCCCTCCACTTT.

In DNA form, the CDR3 reads TGCGCCAGCAGTCAACACAGGGCGAGCAATCAGCCCCAGCATTTT. This codes for CASSQHRASNQPQHF. The chain is built from TRBV23-1 and TRBJ1-5, with D possibly being TRBD1 (6 bases). TRBV23-1 is recorded as an ORF, its role being uncertain. The CDR3 loop spans 15 amino acids. V was shortened by 2 bases and J by 1 base, with 9 bases between the two germline ends.

This chain uses TRBV27 with TRBJ1-3; no firm D call. The CDR3 contains 13 residues. Germline loops: CDR1 MNHEY, CDR2 SMNVEV (reference sequence). Trimming pared 4 bases from V and 5 bases from J, leaving 9 bases between. The CDR3 bases are TGTGCCAGCAGTTCCGGACTAAGAAACACCATATATTTT. This codes for CASSSGLRNTIYF.

V gene TRBV27 combines with J gene TRBJ2-6; the match to TRBD1 covers 9 bases. The CDR3 is 18 amino acids. Trimming took 6 bases from V and 0 from J; bases not matched to a gene: 9. Germline lookup yields CDR1 MNHEY and CDR2 SMNVEV (reference sequence). CDR3 sequence: CASRLLGTGNSGANVLTF. The CDR3, as DNA: TGTGCCAGCAGGCTTCTCGGGACAGGGAACTCTGGGGCCAACGTCCTGACTTTC.

The J gene is TRBJ2-3, the V gene TRBV7-2; the D is unclear. CDR1 is SGHTA and CDR2 is FQGNSA in the germline V gene. V was trimmed by 0 bases and J by 5 bases, leaving 9 bases between them. This CDR3 is built from 14 residues. CDR3 nucleotide sequence: TGTGCCAGCAGCTTAGCCGGAGAAGGAGATACGCAGTATTTT. Translation gives CASSLAGEGDTQYF.

The rearrangement joins TRBV12-2 to TRBJ1-6. TRBV12-2 is a known pseudogene. The CDR3 is 14 residues long. The CDR3 loop is CASRGRTRDSPLHF. DNA of the CDR3: TGTGCAAGTCGCGGGCGGACTCGGGATTCACCCCTCCACTTT.

The chain uses TRBV28 and TRBJ1-5; D uncertain. Germline values: CDR1 MDHEN, CDR2 SYDVKM. The CDR3 extends over 15 amino acids. V was cut by 6 bases and J by 4 bases, with 16 bases left in between. CDR3 sequence: CASSTAARGNQPQHF. In DNA form, the CDR3 reads TGTGCCAGCAGCACGGCGGCGAGAGGGAATCAGCCCCAGCATTTT.